Presented here are 20 T cell receptor beta chains from one specimen sequenced in a study of somatic mutations in cytotoxic T cells in rheumatoid arthritis. Here immunoSEQ multiplex PCR was the method, and the copy in TCRdb shows in-frame clones only, minus some. The sample holds approximately 9,800 clones, around 80% seen once. Sequences were obtained from CD8+ T cells sorted from blood. These receptors originate from a woman between 45 and 65 years old in good health.

The genes are TRBV2 and TRBJ1-2, with D tentatively TRBD1 (6 bases). Trimming left V 8 bases short and J 5 bases short, with 9 bases between. This CDR3 has 11 amino acids. The V gene's germline CDR1 is SNHLY and CDR2 FYNNEI. The CDR3 loop is CASQRGYGYTF. The CDR3 DNA follows: TGTGCCAGCCAAAGGGGGTATGGCTACACCTTC.

The V gene is TRBV27, the J gene TRBJ2-5, with TRBD2 matching 13 bases. The J call may be incorrect, as the DNA end agrees better with TRBJ2-7. The germline V gene has CDR1 MNHEY and CDR2 SMNVEV (reference sequence). The CDR3 contains 14 residues. The CDR3 DNA reads as TGTGCCAGCAGACTAGCGGGGGGGTCCTACGAGCAGTACTTC. Amino acid sequence: CASRLAGGSYEQYF.

CDR3 sequence reads: CASSHPGQRETQYF. Written as DNA, the CDR3 is TGTGCCAGCAGCCACCCGGGACAACGAGAGACCCAGTACTTC. The chain couples TRBV14 to TRBJ2-5; tentatively, D is TRBD1 (6 bases). Germline CDR1 SGHDN, CDR2 FVKESK. The CDR3 extends over 14 amino acids. V shed 3 bases and J shed 4 bases, with 12 bases lying between them. Using reference TRBV14 and TRBJ2-5 for the parts outside the CDR3, the full variable domain is EAGVTQFPSHSVIEKGQTVTLRCDPISGHDNLYWYRRVMGKEIKFLLHFVKESKQDESGMPNNRFLAERTGGTYSTLKVQPAELEDSGVYFCASSHPGQRETQYFGPGTRLLVL.

The chain links TRBV16 to TRBJ2-1; 7 nucleotides line up with TRBD2. This CDR3 is 15 amino acids long. The V and J ends lost 4 bases and 5 bases, in that order; junction bases with no gene match: 8. Germline V gene data show CDR1 as KGHSY and CDR2 as FQNENV. The DNA of the CDR3 is TGTGCCAGCAGCCCCCCCGGGACTACAAACAATGAGCAGTTCTTC. This encodes CASSPPGTTNNEQFF.

V and J are TRBV27 and TRBJ2-7; 7 bases are a match to TRBD1. CDR1 MNHEY and CDR2 SMNVEV come from the germline V gene (reference sequence). The CDR3 has 14 residues. V dropped 4 bases and J dropped 4; count of bases not matched to a gene: 7. The DNA for the CDR3 is TGTGCCAGCAGTTCTCGACAGGGAAAATACGAGCAGTACTTC. Residues: CASSSRQGKYEQYF.

This chain links TRBV27 with TRBJ1-5; D is unresolved. CDR3 length: 13 residues. The germline V and J ends were trimmed by 1 base and 4 bases, with 5 bases remaining between them. Germline assignment: CDR1 MNHEY and CDR2 SMNVEV (reference sequence). The CDR3 sequence is CASSLYWNQPQHF. Written as DNA, the CDR3 is TGTGCCAGCAGTTTATACTGGAATCAGCCCCAGCATTTT.

V gene TRBV6-5 combines with J gene TRBJ1-1; D might be TRBD1 (6 bases). Germline CDR1 reads MNHEY; CDR2 reads SVGAGI. V gave up 2 bases and J gave up 2 bases, with 12 bases separating them. The CDR3 consists of 15 residues. This CDR3 reads CASSYGGALNTEAFF. For the CDR3, the DNA is TGTGCCAGCAGTTACGGGGGGGCCCTCAACACTGAAGCTTTCTTT.

The gene calls are TRBV2 and TRBJ2-7; 11 nucleotides agree with TRBD1. V gave up 6 bases and J gave up 3 bases; unmatched junction bases: 7. The CDR3 totals 15 residues. Germline CDR1 reads SNHLY; CDR2 reads FYNNEI. The CDR3 protein is CASSGGGQGVYEQYF. CDR3 bases: TGTGCCAGCAGCGGAGGGGGACAGGGGGTCTACGAGCAGTACTTC.

This rearrangement joins TRBV5-6 to TRBJ1-4, with 7 bases that match TRBD1. The CDR3 has 13 residues. Trimming took 2 bases from V and 8 from J; bases not matched to a gene: 3. Germline CDR1 reads SGHDT; CDR2 reads YYEEEE. CDR3 in DNA: TGTGCCAGCAGCTTTGGGACAGAAGAAAAACTGTTTTTT. Translation: CASSFGTEEKLFF. Looking up the rest from reference TRBV5-6 and TRBJ1-4 gives the full variable domain: DAGVTQSPTHLIKTRGQQVTLRCSPKSGHDTVSWYQQALGQGPQFIFQYYEEEERQRGNFPDRFSGHQFPNYSSELNVNALLLGDSALYLCASSFGTEEKLFFGSGTQLSVL.

This sequence joins TRBV6-4 and TRBJ2-2; tentatively, D is TRBD2 (6 bases). Germline V lookup: CDR1 MRHNA, CDR2 SNTAGT. Trimming pared 6 bases from V and 1 base from J, leaving 15 bases between. The CDR3 is made up of 16 amino acids. This CDR3 is CASSHSTGGNTGELFF. DNA for the CDR3: TGTGCCAGCAGCCATTCTACCGGGGGGAACACCGGGGAGCTGTTTTTT.

This chain joins TRBV7-8 and TRBJ1-5, with D perhaps TRBD1 (6 bases). Germline lookup yields CDR1 SGHVS and CDR2 FQNEAQ. V gave up 7 bases and J gave up 4 bases, with 14 bases separating them. CDR3 length equals 14 residues. CDR3 in amino acids: CASNPDRLNQPQHF. Written as DNA, the CDR3 is TGTGCCAGCAACCCGGACAGATTAAATCAGCCCCAGCATTTT.

The chain recombines TRBV5-1 with TRBJ2-5; D may be TRBD2 (6 bases). The DNA matches TRBJ2-7 better at its end, which makes the J call doubtful. The CDR3 contains 14 residues. Germline lookup yields CDR1 SGHRS and CDR2 YFSETQ. Here the CDR3 reads CASSFGTGGYEQYF. CDR3 DNA sequence: TGCGCCAGCAGCTTCGGGACCGGGGGTTACGAGCAGTACTTC.

The gene calls are TRBV14 and TRBJ2-1; TRBD2 might be the D (5 bases). The germline V and J ends were trimmed by 1 base and 6 bases, with 7 bases remaining between them. Germline CDR1 is SGHDN and CDR2 is FVKESK. CDR3 length equals 13 residues. The CDR3 reads CASSQGLANEQFF. The CDR3 DNA follows: TGTGCCAGCAGCCAAGGGCTAGCCAATGAGCAGTTCTTC.

This chain links TRBV6-4 with TRBJ2-1; weak D call: TRBD1 (6 bases). Trimming cost V 4 bases and J 4 bases, with 8 bases left between them. Germline CDR1 MRHNA, CDR2 SNTAGT. This CDR3 is 13 amino acids long. The CDR3 is CASSGTEYNEQFF. CDR3 DNA: TGTGCCAGCAGTGGGACAGAGTACAATGAGCAGTTCTTC.

This chain links TRBV9 with TRBJ1-4; a possible D gene is TRBD1 (6 bases). Germline V gene lookup returns CDR1 SGDLS and CDR2 YYNGEE. The CDR3 covers 17 residues. Trimming cost V 0 bases and J 7 bases, with 19 bases left between them. The CDR3 nucleotides are TGTGCCAGCAGCGTAGATTCGACTACAGGGTCAGGTGAAAAACTGTTTTTT. It specifies CASSVDSTTGSGEKLFF.

The chain carries TRBV6-6 and TRBJ2-7, with D unresolved. The germline V and J ends were trimmed by 5 bases and 4 bases, with 12 bases remaining between them. The CDR3 spans 13 residues. The germline V gene encodes CDR1 MNHNY and CDR2 SVGAGI (reference sequence). The CDR3, as DNA: TGTGCCAGCAGTCTAAGAGAGGCGTACGAGCAGTACTTC. Translation: CASSLREAYEQYF.

This clone was detected only once. This chain connects TRBV6-5 to TRBJ2-5; possibly TRBD1 for D (5 bases). Trimming cost V 1 base and J 1 base, with 7 bases left between them. Germline-derived CDR1 and CDR2 are MNHEY and SVGAGI. The CDR3 runs to 14 residues. CDR3 residues: CASSYWGSQETQYF. For the CDR3, the DNA is TGTGCCAGCAGTTACTGGGGCTCCCAAGAGACCCAGTACTTC.

This rearrangement joins TRBV9 to TRBJ2-2; TRBD1 matches 7 bases. V trimming: 3 bases; J trimming: 5 bases; junction bases outside the gene matches: 7. The CDR3 extends over 15 amino acids. Germline assignment: CDR1 SGDLS and CDR2 YYNGEE. CDR3 in DNA: TGTGCCAGCAGCGCCCAGGGGGTAGGGACCGGGGAGCTGTTTTTT. Translated: CASSAQGVGTGELFF.

The CDR3 loop is CASSPGQLNQPQHF. In DNA, the CDR3 is TGTGCCAGCAGCCCGGGACAGCTCAATCAGCCCCAGCATTTT. This sequence joins TRBV27 and TRBJ1-5; 7 bases align to TRBD1. After removal of 6 bases from V and 3 bases from J, the junction contained 5 bases not matched to a gene. CDR1 is MNHEY and CDR2 is SMNVEV in the germline V gene (reference sequence). This CDR3 is built from 14 residues.

The chain employs TRBV11-3 and TRBJ2-1, with 12 bases fitting TRBD2. Trimming removed 5 bases from V and 2 bases from J; junction bases left unmatched: 4. The CDR3 runs to 16 residues. The V gene's germline CDR1 is SGHNT and CDR2 YENEEA. The CDR3 protein is CASSPRTSGAYNEQFF. The CDR3 bases are TGTGCCAGCAGCCCCCGGACTAGCGGGGCCTACAATGAGCAGTTCTTC.